A selection of T cell receptor beta chains follows, all from one sample in a study of cytomegalovirus exposure and HLA in healthy donors. Data came from immunoSEQ multiplex PCR; TCRdb stores just in-frame clones and leaves some out. This repertoire shows about 130,000 clones, approximately 80% found once; its top ten account for approximately 1.8%. Sequencing was carried out using PBMCs. These receptors were collected from a female donor in good health and CMV-seropositive. Both conserved end residues are part of each CDR3. The D gene is left open where the match is weak. Clone size is shown for a subset of rows, as once, few, many or a class of expanded clone.

-	TRBV28	-	TRBJ1-6	TGTGCCAGCAGTTTTCGAACAGGGAATTCACCCCTCCACTTT	CASSFRTGNSPLHF
TRBD2	TRBV9	once	TRBJ2-3	TGTGCCAGCAGCGCGACTAGCGGGGGGGTTACAGATACGCAGTATTTT	CASSATSGGVTDTQYF
-	TRBV30	-	TRBJ2-1	TGTGCCTGGGTCAATTTAGATGAGCAGTTCTTC	CAWVNLDEQFF
-	TRBV18	few	TRBJ1-1	TGTGCCAGCTCCTCTTCGAACACTGAAGCTTTCTTT	CASSSSNTEAFF
TRBD1	TRBV7-9	-	TRBJ1-2	TGTTCCAGCAGCCGACAGGGTAGTAGCGGCTACACCTTC	CSSSRQGSSGYTF
-	TRBV6-5	few	TRBJ2-7	TGTGCCAGCAGTCTGACAGGAACCTACGAGCAGTACTTC	CASSLTGTYEQYF
-	TRBV7-9	-	TRBJ2-7	TGTGCCAGCAGCTTAGCGCCCGTTGGCAGCGACTACGAGCAGTACTTC	CASSLAPVGSDYEQYF
-	TRBV6-5	-	TRBJ2-3	TGTGCCAGCAGCGAAGATAGTAGCACAGATACGCAGTATTTT	CASSEDSSTDTQYF
TRBD1	TRBV7-2	-	TRBJ1-1	TGTGCCAGCAGCTCCCGCAGGGGGCACGGCACTGAAGCTTTCTTT	CASSSRRGHGTEAFF
-	TRBV5-1	-	TRBJ2-1	TGCGCCAGCAGCTTGGTCGCAGCGCCCGGCTCCTACAATGAGCAGTTCTTC	CASSLVAAPGSYNEQFF
-	TRBV2	-	TRBJ1-1	TGTGCCAGCAGTGTGGCCCATGAAGCTTTCTTT	CASSVAHEAFF
TRBD1	TRBV2	-	TRBJ1-2	TGTGCCAGTAACCGACAGGGGGCGGATGGCTACACCTTC	CASNRQGADGYTF
-	TRBV10-3	-	TRBJ1-1	TGTGCCATAACCGACGGGTTGAACACTGAAGCTTTCTTT	CAITDGLNTEAFF
TRBD2	TRBV7-2	-	TRBJ2-1	TGTGCCAGCAGCCCCGAGGTAGCGGGTTACCAGTTCTTC	CASSPEVAGYQFF
-	TRBV28	-	TRBJ1-2	TGTGCCAGCAGTCTCTACCAGGGGAGGGAGGGCTACACCTTC	CASSLYQGREGYTF
-	TRBV19	-	TRBJ1-6	TGTGCCAGTAGTATCGTGGACGGGGTTAATTCACCCCTCCACTTT	CASSIVDGVNSPLHF
-	TRBV2	-	TRBJ2-2	TGTGCCAGCATTCCTCCTAACACCGGGGAGCTGTTTTTT	CASIPPNTGELFF
-	TRBV14	-	TRBJ2-7	TGTGCCAGCAGCCAAGATGCCCCCTGGGGGTACACAGGGTCCTACGAGCAGTACTTC	CASSQDAPWGYTGSYEQYF
-	TRBV11-2	-	TRBJ2-3	TGTGCCAGCAGCGCTCCGAGGGTCACTAGCACAGATACGCAGTATTTT	CASSAPRVTSTDTQYF
-	TRBV7-9	-	TRBJ1-1	TGTGCCAGCAGCTTGGGGGGTTTGAGGGACACTGAAGCTTTCTTT	CASSLGGLRDTEAFF
-	TRBV19	-	TRBJ1-1	TGTGCCAGTAGTAAAAGACGGGAAAAGGACACTGAAGCTTTCTTT	CASSKRREKDTEAFF
-	TRBV5-4	-	TRBJ2-1	TGTGCCAGCAGCTCTAGGGGGGGGAGCTCCTACAATGAGCAGTTCTTC	CASSSRGGSSYNEQFF
TRBD1	TRBV5-6	-	TRBJ2-5	TGTGCCAGCAGCTCTAAGGGACAGATTAAAGAGACCCAGTACTTC	CASSSKGQIKETQYF
TRBD1	TRBV30	-	TRBJ2-5	TGTGCCTGGAACACCGGGACAGGGGTCGGGGAGACCCAGTACTTC	CAWNTGTGVGETQYF
-	TRBV7-2	-	TRBJ1-5	TGTGCCAGCAGCTTCGGGGGGGGCAGTCAGCCCCAGCATTTT	CASSFGGGSQPQHF
-	TRBV5-1	-	TRBJ2-5	TGCGCCAGCAGCTTGGTGGCAGACCAAGAGACCCAGTACTTC	CASSLVADQETQYF
TRBD1	TRBV15	-	TRBJ2-2	TGTGCCACCACCCCAGGGGGAAGTAGATCGGCCGGGGAGCTGTTTTTT	CATTPGGSRSAGELFF
-	TRBV4-1	-	TRBJ1-3	TGCGCCAGCAGCCAAGAGGGTGCGGGGCGAAACACCATATATTTT	CASSQEGAGRNTIYF
-	TRBV27	few	TRBJ2-6	TGTGCCAGCAGTCGCGATGCCGGACTACAGGGGCCGATCTCTGGGGCCAACGTCCTGACTTTC	CASSRDAGLQGPISGANVLTF
-	TRBV6-5	-	TRBJ2-5	TGTGCCAGCAGTTATAGGGGCCAAGAGACCCAGTACTTC	CASSYRGQETQYF
-	TRBV4-1	-	TRBJ2-5	TGCGCCAGCAGCCAAAGGCAGGGGACGCAAGAGACCCAGTACTTC	CASSQRQGTQETQYF
TRBD2	TRBV2	-	TRBJ2-7	TGTGCCAGGGGGGGAGAGACTAGCGGGGACTACGAGCAGTACTTC	CARGGETSGDYEQYF
TRBD1	TRBV7-3	-	TRBJ2-2	TGTGCCAGCAGCAAAGACAGGGCCGGGGAGCTGTTTTTT	CASSKDRAGELFF